A selection of T cell receptor beta chains follows, all from one sample in a study of cytomegalovirus exposure and HLA in healthy donors. Data came from immunoSEQ multiplex PCR; TCRdb stores just in-frame clones and leaves some out. Seen here are about 120,000 clones, around 67% observed once, and the top ten hold less than 4.5%. Sequenced material: PBMCs. Every receptor here comes from a woman aged 40 to 50 in good health and CMV-seronegative. The CDR3 runs from the conserved cysteine through the conserved F or W. Fields, in order: J gene, V gene, clone size, CDR3 length, D gene, CDR3 DNA, CDR3 protein. The D gene is left open where the match is weak. Clone size is not always given. Where it is, it says once, few, many or a class for expanded clones.

J: TRBJ2-7
V: TRBV5-6
size: NA
length: 15
D: TRBD1
DNA: TGTGCCAGCAGCTTCCCGGGACAGGGGGTGAGGGAGCAGTACTTC
CDR3: CASSFPGQGVREQYF

J: TRBJ2-5
V: TRBV7-7
size: NA
length: 19
D: TRBD2
DNA: TGTGCCAGCAGCCCCATGGTGGGTGAGCGGGGGAGTCATCGGGAGACCCAGTACTTC
CDR3: CASSPMVGERGSHRETQYF

J: TRBJ2-5
V: TRBV6-1
size: NA
length: 14
D: NA
DNA: TGTGCCAGCAGTGTTGGCACCCACCAAGAGACCCAGTACTTC
CDR3: CASSVGTHQETQYF

J: TRBJ2-7
V: TRBV11-3
size: NA
length: 13
D: NA
DNA: TGTGCCAGCAGCTTAAATAGCGTGGGCGAGCAGTACTTC
CDR3: CASSLNSVGEQYF

J: TRBJ2-2
V: TRBV18
size: NA
length: 15
D: TRBD1
DNA: TGTGCCAGCTCACCACCCGACAGGGGAACCGGGGAGCTGTTTTTT
CDR3: CASSPPDRGTGELFF

J: TRBJ2-7
V: TRBV7-3
size: few
length: 17
D: TRBD1
DNA: TGTGCCAGCAGCTTGGGACGGGTCGGACAGGGCCCCTACGAGCAGTACTTC
CDR3: CASSLGRVGQGPYEQYF

J: TRBJ2-3
V: TRBV5-4
size: few
length: 16
D: NA
DNA: TGTGCCAGCAGCTTGGGAGCTAGTCCGGGCACAGATACGCAGTATTTT
CDR3: CASSLGASPGTDTQYF

J: TRBJ2-7
V: TRBV14
size: NA
length: 15
D: NA
DNA: TGTGCCAGCAGCCAAGTAGTAGGGGGAATCTACGAGCAGTACTTC
CDR3: CASSQVVGGIYEQYF

J: TRBJ2-1
V: TRBV5-6
size: NA
length: 12
D: NA
DNA: TGTGCCAGCAGCCGCCAGAGGAATGAGCAGTTCTTC
CDR3: CASSRQRNEQFF

J: TRBJ2-2
V: TRBV5-1
size: NA
length: 16
D: TRBD2
DNA: TGCGCCAGCAGCCCCCAGACTAGCGGGAGTGGCGGGGAGCTGTTTTTT
CDR3: CASSPQTSGSGGELFF

J: TRBJ1-1
V: TRBV6-5
size: NA
length: 11
D: NA
DNA: TGTGCCAGCAGTTGGGGCTTTGAAGCTTTCTTT
CDR3: CASSWGFEAFF

J: TRBJ2-3
V: TRBV9
size: few
length: 14
D: TRBD2
DNA: TGTGCCAGCAAAGGGGAGACTAGCGCTGATACGCAGTATTTT
CDR3: CASKGETSADTQYF

J: TRBJ2-2
V: TRBV27
size: NA
length: 16
D: NA
DNA: TGTGCCAGTAGCCGCGAGGGCCTAGTAAACACCGGGGAGCTGTTTTTT
CDR3: CASSREGLVNTGELFF

J: TRBJ1-4
V: TRBV5-1
size: NA
length: 15
D: TRBD1
DNA: TGCGCCAGCAGCTGGGTGACAGGGGCTAATGAAAAACTGTTTTTT
CDR3: CASSWVTGANEKLFF

J: TRBJ2-5
V: TRBV5-1
size: NA
length: 17
D: NA
DNA: TGCGCCAGCAGCTTGGCCGATTGGCGGAAAACTCAAGAGACCCAGTACTTC
CDR3: CASSLADWRKTQETQYF

J: TRBJ2-5
V: TRBV28
size: NA
length: 15
D: TRBD2
DNA: TGTGCCAGCAGTCAGCGGGAGGGCCTACGGGAGACCCAGTACTTC
CDR3: CASSQREGLRETQYF

J: TRBJ2-7
V: TRBV30
size: once
length: 13
D: TRBD1
DNA: TGTGCCTGGAATCGGGGACAGTCCTACGAGCAGTACTTC
CDR3: CAWNRGQSYEQYF

J: TRBJ1-6
V: TRBV4-3
size: NA
length: 19
D: NA
DNA: TGCGCCAGCAGCCAAACGGGAGGAGAGGGATCCCTTAATAATTCACCCCTCCACTTT
CDR3: CASSQTGGEGSLNNSPLHF

J: TRBJ2-5
V: TRBV5-8
size: NA
length: 14
D: NA
DNA: TGTGCCAGCAGCTTGGGCAGATACCAAGAGACCCAGTACTTC
CDR3: CASSLGRYQETQYF

J: TRBJ2-1
V: TRBV5-6
size: NA
length: 16
D: NA
DNA: TGTGCCAGCGGCGGATCTGGGGCCCAGGTTTACAATGAGCAGTTCTTC
CDR3: CASGGSGAQVYNEQFF

J: TRBJ2-4
V: TRBV6-1
size: NA
length: 14
D: NA
DNA: TGTGCCAGCAGTGGTTTGGGGCCGACGGACATTCAGTACTTC
CDR3: CASSGLGPTDIQYF

J: TRBJ2-7
V: TRBV12-2
size: NA
length: 18
D: NA
DNA: TGTGCAAGTCGCCTCCCCAGACTAGCGGGAGGACATGTGGACGAGCAGTACTTC
CDR3: CASRLPRLAGGHVDEQYF